The 2 T cell receptor beta chains in this list originate from one sample, sequenced in a study of cytomegalovirus exposure and HLA in healthy donors (dated by TCRdb to 2016 to 2017). Receptors were amplified or captured by the immunoSEQ multiplex PCR assay. For the multiplex PCR, a mixture combining 60 forward primers for TCR Vbeta segments and 13 reverse primers for TCR Jbeta segments was used. TCRdb holds this immuneACCESS table with in-frame rearrangements only. Some clones are missing; in checked studies, unresolved V genes explain under half, and the rest has no known cause. This sample is represented by about 60,000 clones; roughly 77% of them were singletons. The ten largest clonotypes hold approximately 3.3% of the sample. Input material: PBMCs. The receptors were sampled from a woman aged 40 to 49 in good health and CMV-seropositive.

The gene calls are TRBV7-6 and TRBJ2-2; 7 nucleotides match TRBD2. With V trimmed by 5 bases and J by 4 bases, 7 bases remained unmatched. This CDR3 has 15 residues. The germline V gene encodes CDR1 SGHVS and CDR2 FNYEAQ. CDR3 DNA: TGTGCCAGCAGCCAAGACGAGCGGGGCACCGGGGAGCTGTTTTTT. Translation: CASSQDERGTGELFF.

This chain joins TRBV2 and TRBJ1-1; D not resolved. Germline V CDR1 and CDR2: SNHLY, FYNNEI. Trimming cost V 10 bases and J 4 bases, with 31 bases left between them. There are 18 residues in the CDR3. CDR3 nucleotides: TGTGCCACCAAAAGAACTCTCCTGAGCGGCCCCGCGAGCACTGAAGCTTTCTTT. Protein product: CATKRTLLSGPASTEAFF. Full variable domain (outside the CDR3, taken from reference TRBV2 and TRBJ1-1): EPEVTQTPSHQVTQMGQEVILRCVPISNHLYFYWYRQILGQKVEFLVSFYNNEISEKSEIFDDQFSVERPDGSNFTLKIRSTKLEDSAMYFCATKRTLLSGPASTEAFFGQGTRLTVV.